The sequence of this TCR beta chain was determined in a study of OX40 agonist ivuxolimab in advanced cancers. As for the study in general: Intravenous ivuxolimab was administered to patients every 2 weeks at 0.01 to 10 mg/kg. Among those enrolled, mean age was roughly 62 years (range roughly 23 to 85) and about 82% were male.

V was pared by 3 bases and J by 2 bases, with 13 bases between. Germline-derived CDR1 and CDR2 are LGHNA and YSLEER. CDR3 size: 15 residues. This clone was detected once. The antigen remains unidentified. Autoimmune disease history or systemic immunosuppression was exclusionary. Study-wide points: More expanded clones were found, on average, in CD8+ than in CD4+ T cells.

Produced via immunoSEQ multiplex PCR; TCRdb's table is partial and in-frame only. The repertoire holds fewer than 100,000 clones, with roughly 90% as singletons. Sequenced here: CD4+ or CD8+ T cells sorted from blood, sampled in a trial of the OX40 agonist ivuxolimab. The V gene is TRBV4-3, the J gene TRBJ2-5, with D possibly TRBD1 on 5 matching bases. This TCR was recovered from an adult with an advanced solid tumor such as melanoma, head and neck, liver or kidney cancer. CDR3 in amino acids: CASSQNQQGQETQYF. CDR3 coding DNA: TGCGCCAGCAGCCAGAATCAGCAGGGACAAGAGACCCAGTACTTC.